These 32 T cell receptor beta chains came from one sample sequenced in a study of OX40 agonist ivuxolimab in advanced cancers. Measured with immunoSEQ multiplex PCR; TCRdb has only the in-frame clones, and not every one. This sample has some 69,000 clones, with about 89% found just once. The material sequenced was CD4+ or CD8+ T cells sorted from blood, taken in a trial of the OX40 agonist ivuxolimab. The receptors come from an adult with an advanced solid tumor such as melanoma, head and neck, liver or kidney cancer.

The chain has TRBV7-9 and TRBJ1-1; TRBD1 agrees at 7 bases. V lost 4 bases to trimming and J lost 10 bases; unmatched junction nucleotides: 6. Germline CDR1 is SEHNR and CDR2 is FQNEAQ (reference sequence). The length of the CDR3 is 12 residues. The chain's CDR3 is CASSSQTGIAFF. CDR3 nucleotides: TGTGCCAGCAGCTCCCAGACAGGGATAGCTTTCTTT.

V usage is TRBV11-1 and J usage is TRBJ2-1; 9 nucleotides line up with TRBD2. CDR3 size: 15 residues. J lost 1 base, V lost 4 bases, and 2 bases had no gene match. CDR1 and CDR2 (germline): SGHAT, FQDESV (reference sequence). In DNA form, the CDR3 reads TGTGCCAGCAGCTCCAGCGGGAGGTCCTACAATGAGCAGTTCTTC. Encoded protein: CASSSSGRSYNEQFF. Full variable domain (remainder filled in from reference TRBV11-1 and TRBJ2-1): EAEVAQSPRYKITEKSQAVAFWCDPISGHATLYWYRQILGQGPELLVQFQDESVVDDSQLPKDRFSAERLKGVDSTLKIQPAELGDSAMYLCASSSSGRSYNEQFFGPGTRLTVL.

The genes are TRBV5-1 and TRBJ2-1; tentatively, D is TRBD2 (6 bases). Trimming removed 4 bases at V and 8 bases at J, with 16 bases between. The germline V gene has CDR1 SGHRS and CDR2 YFSETQ. The CDR3 sequence is 14 residues long. For the CDR3, the DNA is TGCGCCAGCAGCCCCCGGGACTCACAATATGAGCAGTTCTTC. This gives the protein CASSPRDSQYEQFF.

J is TRBJ1-5 and V is TRBV28, with D maybe TRBD1 (6 bases). Germline values: CDR1 MDHEN, CDR2 SYDVKM. Trimming took 3 bases from V and 5 from J, leaving 14 bases between them. The CDR3 sequence is 15 residues long. CDR3 protein: CASSFYGDKYQPQHF. The CDR3, as DNA: TGTGCCAGCAGTTTTTATGGGGACAAGTATCAGCCCCAGCATTTT.

The rearrangement uses TRBV28 and TRBJ2-5; D possibly corresponds to TRBD2 (9 bases). The germline gives CDR1 MDHEN, CDR2 SYDVKM. The length of the CDR3 is 16 residues. Trimming stripped 6 bases from V and 4 bases from J, with 21 bases between. CDR3 in amino acids: CASSQGAGGPGETQYF. CDR3 DNA sequence: TGTGCCAGCAGCCAGGGGGCGGGAGGGCCGGGAGAGACCCAGTACTTC.

Regarding this clone: Other nucleotide sequences in the sample specify the same CDR3. The chain combines TRBV10-3 with TRBJ2-7, with 10 nucleotides matching TRBD1. The CDR3 loop spans 13 amino acids. Germline V lookup: CDR1 ENHRY, CDR2 SYGVKD. The V gene end was trimmed by 7 bases and the J gene end by 6 bases; junction bases not matched to a gene: 6. The CDR3 sequence: CAIKPGQGFEQYF. The CDR3 DNA sequence: TGTGCCATCAAACCGGGACAGGGGTTCGAGCAGTACTTC.

The chain combines TRBV12-5 with TRBJ1-2; tentative D call: TRBD1 (5 bases). V lost 10 bases and J lost 4, with 10 bases in between. The CDR3 extends over 11 amino acids. The germline CDR1 and CDR2 sequences are LGHNT and FRNRAP. CDR3 coding DNA: TGTGCTACAGGGACGGGCTATGGCTACACCTTC. Protein sequence: CATGTGYGYTF.

The chain uses TRBV7-9 and TRBJ1-2; 7 bases map to TRBD1. The CDR3 extends over 14 amino acids. V was clipped by 5 bases and J by 8 bases; unmatched bases: 11. Germline CDR1 SEHNR, CDR2 FQNEAQ (reference sequence). CDR3 sequence: CASSPGTVAEGYTF. The CDR3 DNA reads as TGTGCCAGCAGCCCCGGGACAGTAGCTGAAGGCTACACCTTC.

The V call is TRBV6-5, the J call TRBJ1-5, with D possibly matching TRBD1 (5 bases). Germline CDR1 reads MNHEY; CDR2 reads SVGAGI. The CDR3 covers 16 residues. V was trimmed by 2 bases and J by 5 bases, leaving 16 bases between them. In DNA, the CDR3 is TGTGCCAGCAGTTACAGGGGAGGAGTTCTAGATCAGCCCCAGCATTTT. Translating gives CASSYRGGVLDQPQHF.

In DNA form, the CDR3 reads TGTGCCAGCAGCCGGGAACTGGGCCCAGATACGCAGTATTTT. Translated: CASSRELGPDTQYF. This chain links TRBV6-1 with TRBJ2-3; D is perhaps TRBD2 (5 bases). Trimming removed 6 bases at V and 4 bases at J, with 14 bases between. Germline V lookup: CDR1 MNHNS, CDR2 SASEGT. This CDR3 is built from 14 residues.

V and J are TRBV19 and TRBJ1-2; D is perhaps TRBD1 (6 bases). The CDR3 has 14 residues. Trimming took 7 bases from V and 7 from J, leaving 19 bases between them. Germline V gene lookup returns CDR1 LNHDA and CDR2 SQIVND (reference sequence). The CDR3 here is CASTSPPGVAGYTF. CDR3 nucleotides: TGTGCCAGTACCTCACCGCCAGGGGTAGCTGGCTACACCTTC. The full variable domain, rest sourced from reference TRBV19 and TRBJ1-2, is DGGITQSPKYLFRKEGQNVTLSCEQNLNHDAMYWYRQDPGQGLRLIYYSQIVNDFQKGDIAEGYSVSREKKESFPLTVTSAQKNPTAFYLCASTSPPGVAGYTFGSGTRLTVV.

The chain links TRBV13 to TRBJ2-5; D may correspond to TRBD1 or TRBD2 (5 bases each). Germline V lookup: CDR1 PRHDT, CDR2 FYEKMQ (reference sequence). This CDR3 has 12 residues. V was trimmed by 6 bases and J by 3 bases, leaving 8 bases between them. Here the CDR3 DNA reads TGTGCCAGCAGGGGACGAGAAGAGACCCAGTACTTC. The encoded protein is CASRGREETQYF. Supplemented by reference TRBV13 and TRBJ2-5, the full variable domain reads AAGVIQSPRHLIKEKRETATLKCYPIPRHDTVYWYQQGPGQDPQFLISFYEKMQSDKGSIPDRFSAQQFSDYHSELNMSSLELGDSALYFCASRGREETQYFGPGTRLLVL.

CDR3 in DNA: TGTGCCTGGAGTGTACTCGCGGGAGGTCCCTACGAGCAGTACTTC. Protein product: CAWSVLAGGPYEQYF. The chain carries TRBV30 and TRBJ2-7; TRBD2 matches 8 bases. CDR1 and CDR2 (germline): GTSNPN, SVGIG (reference sequence). This CDR3 contains 15 residues. V lost 0 bases to trimming and J lost 2 bases; unmatched junction nucleotides: 6.

This chain uses TRBV12-5 with TRBJ2-3, with D possibly TRBD2 on 6 matching bases. CDR3 size: 16 residues. V gave up 1 base and J gave up 3 bases, with 14 bases separating them. Germline V lookup: CDR1 LGHNT, CDR2 FRNRAP. CDR3 nucleotide sequence: TGTGCTAGTGGTTTGGACGGGGGAGTACGGACAGATACGCAGTATTTT. This encodes CASGLDGGVRTDTQYF.

The chain carries TRBV5-1 and TRBJ2-5; 10 bases line up with TRBD1. The ends lost 3 bases at V and 4 bases at J; junction bases unmatched: 6. The CDR3 has 15 amino acids. From germline, CDR1 is SGHRS and CDR2 YFSETQ. For the CDR3, the DNA is TGCGCCAGCAGCTCGGGACAGGGGTGGGGAGAGACCCAGTACTTC. It codes for CASSSGQGWGETQYF.

This clone was seen once. The rearrangement joins TRBV13 to TRBJ2-5; no definite D call. The CDR3 has 14 amino acids. The germline V and J ends were trimmed by 0 bases and 2 bases, with 7 bases remaining between them. Germline CDR1 is PRHDT and CDR2 is FYEKMQ (reference sequence). CDR3: CASSLGASQETQYF. CDR3 sequence (DNA): TGTGCCAGCAGCTTAGGCGCTAGTCAAGAGACCCAGTACTTC.

The chain is built from TRBV9 and TRBJ2-3; TRBD2 aligns across 10 bases. The CDR3 length is 17 residues. V lost 0 bases and J lost 2; bases outside the gene matches: 6. Per germline, CDR1 SGDLS and CDR2 YYNGEE. The DNA of the CDR3 is TGTGCCAGCAGCGTAGGAGCTAGCGGGGGCCTCACAGATACGCAGTATTTT. Translated: CASSVGASGGLTDTQYF.

The CDR3 nucleotides read TGCGCCAGCAGCTTGTCCGCGGCCATCTCCTACAATGAGCAGTTCTTC. This translates into CASSLSAAISYNEQFF. This chain uses TRBV5-1 with TRBJ2-1; D gene unclear. Germline V lookup: CDR1 SGHRS, CDR2 YFSETQ. The V and J ends lost 1 base and 0 bases respectively, with 11 bases between them. The CDR3 has 16 residues.

The chain recombines TRBV27 with TRBJ1-5, with no clear D. CDR1 MNHEY and CDR2 SMNVEV come from the germline V gene (reference sequence). The V and J ends lost 2 bases and 2 bases respectively, with 10 bases between them. The CDR3 extends over 15 amino acids. CDR3 region: CASSLAGERNQPQHF. CDR3 sequence (DNA): TGTGCCAGCAGTTTAGCCGGGGAACGCAATCAGCCCCAGCATTTT.

The V gene is TRBV11-2, the J gene TRBJ2-1, with D possibly being TRBD2 (6 bases). Germline-derived CDR1 and CDR2 are SGHAT and FQNNGV. The CDR3 is 18 residues long. Trimming took off 5 bases at V and 0 bases at J, with 20 bases between the two ends. The CDR3 nucleotides are TGTGCCAGCAGCCCGACTCTGCGAAGGCGGGACTCCTACAATGAGCAGTTCTTC. Amino acid sequence: CASSPTLRRRDSYNEQFF.

V gene TRBV28 combines with J gene TRBJ1-4; D not certain. The CDR3 is 16 residues long. The germline V gene encodes CDR1 MDHEN and CDR2 SYDVKM. Trimming left V 6 bases short and J 0 bases short, with 14 bases between. CDR3: CASSLRGFATNEKLFF. Written as DNA, the CDR3 is TGTGCCAGCAGCCTCCGTGGGTTTGCAACTAATGAAAAACTGTTTTTT.

The gene calls are TRBV14 and TRBJ1-2, with 7 bases identical to TRBD1. This CDR3 region has 13 residues. Germline trimming cut 5 bases from V and 4 bases from J; bases unmatched to any gene: 4. In germline, CDR1 is SGHDN, CDR2 FVKESK. CDR3 nucleotides: TGTGCCAGCAGCGAGGGGGCCGGCTATGGCTACACCTTC. It encodes CASSEGAGYGYTF. The full variable domain, its missing parts supplied by reference TRBV14 and TRBJ1-2, is EAGVTQFPSHSVIEKGQTVTLRCDPISGHDNLYWYRRVMGKEIKFLLHFVKESKQDESGMPNNRFLAERTGGTYSTLKVQPAELEDSGVYFCASSEGAGYGYTFGSGTRLTVV.

J is TRBJ1-5 and V is TRBV6-5; D unresolved. The V gene lost 6 bases and the J gene lost 2 bases, with 11 bases spanning the gap. Germline V CDR1 and CDR2: MNHEY, SVGAGI. The length of the CDR3 is 14 residues. CDR3 residues: CASSPAFGNQPQHF. Written as DNA, the CDR3 is TGTGCCAGCAGCCCGGCATTTGGCAATCAGCCCCAGCATTTT.

The CDR3 protein is CASSIEGSGRRNTGELFF. CDR3 DNA sequence: TGTGCCAGTAGTATAGAGGGTAGCGGGAGGAGGAACACCGGGGAGCTGTTTTTT. J is TRBJ2-2 and V is TRBV19, with 10 positions matching TRBD2. This CDR3 has 18 amino acids. J gave up 1 base and V 0 bases, and 5 bases lay outside the gene matches. Germline assignment: CDR1 LNHDA and CDR2 SQIVND (reference sequence).

This chain joins TRBV5-4 and TRBJ2-7, with TRBD2 as a possible D gene (5 bases). This CDR3 is 14 amino acids long. Trimming removed 4 bases from V and 1 base from J, with 12 bases in between. CDR1 is SGHNT, CDR2 YYREEE, per germline (reference sequence). CDR3 sequence: CASSTNGISYEQYF. The DNA for the CDR3 is TGTGCCAGCAGCACGAACGGGATTTCCTACGAGCAGTACTTC.

V gene TRBV6-6 combines with J gene TRBJ1-1; no firm D call. The V end was cut by 6 bases, the J end by 2 bases, with 10 bases between. Germline-derived CDR1 and CDR2 are MNHNY and SVGAGI (reference sequence). The CDR3 totals 13 residues. This CDR3 reads CASSTGINTEAFF. The CDR3 DNA sequence: TGTGCCAGCAGCACCGGGATTAACACTGAAGCTTTCTTT.

The rearrangement joins TRBV7-3 to TRBJ1-2, with D perhaps TRBD1 (5 bases). The length of the CDR3 is 18 residues. V lost 0 bases, J lost 8 bases, and 25 bases lay in between. The germline gives CDR1 SGHTA, CDR2 FQGTGA. The CDR3 DNA sequence: TGTGCCAGCAGCTTAACACCCGGGGCGAAATCAAGGGTAGAAGGCTACACCTTC. It specifies CASSLTPGAKSRVEGYTF.

The V gene is TRBV30, the J gene TRBJ2-1, with unresolved D. This CDR3 has 12 amino acids. Deletions cut 2 bases from V and 10 bases from J, with 12 bases between. The V gene's germline CDR1 is GTSNPN and CDR2 SVGIG (reference sequence). CDR3 DNA sequence: TGTGCCTGGAGTCCCCGAGGCCTAGAGCAGTTCTTC. As protein: CAWSPRGLEQFF.

The V gene is TRBV7-6, the J gene TRBJ2-1, with 9 nucleotides matching TRBD1. Germline lookup yields CDR1 SGHVS and CDR2 FNYEAQ. This CDR3 is 18 amino acids long. Trimming cost V 4 bases and J 0 bases; bases outside gene matches: 10. DNA of the CDR3: TGTGCCAGCAGCTCCGGGACAGGGTTTTTCGGCTCCTACAATGAGCAGTTCTTC. Translation: CASSSGTGFFGSYNEQFF.

The chain recombines TRBV6-1 with TRBJ2-7; D tentatively reads TRBD1 or TRBD2 (5 bases each). Germline V gene lookup returns CDR1 MNHNS and CDR2 SASEGT. Trimming took off 0 bases at V and 4 bases at J, with 7 bases between the two ends. The CDR3 sequence is 13 residues long. CDR3 sequence (DNA): TGTGCCAGCAGTGAAGCGGGACGGTACGAGCAGTACTTC. Protein product: CASSEAGRYEQYF.

The chain carries TRBV7-6 and TRBJ2-6; 10 bases match TRBD2. This CDR3 is built from 18 residues. V shed 4 bases and J 0 bases; nucleotides not matched to a gene: 6. Germline V CDR1 and CDR2: SGHVS, FNYEAQ. In nucleotides, the CDR3 is TGTGCCAGCAGCTCCTCACTAGCGGGGTACTCTGGGGCCAACGTCCTGACTTTC. This gives the protein CASSSSLAGYSGANVLTF.

The V and J genes are TRBV6-5 and TRBJ2-7; tentatively, D is TRBD2 (5 bases). V lost 8 bases and J 2 bases, leaving 16 bases between the germline ends. Germline V gene data show CDR1 as MNHEY and CDR2 as SVGAGI. The CDR3 has 14 residues. As DNA, the CDR3 is TGTGCCAGCGGGAGACTCCCCGAACCCTACGAGCAGTACTTC. Residues: CASGRLPEPYEQYF.